Each of the 14 T cell receptor beta chains below was sequenced from the same sample in a study of blood T cell repertoires in COVID-19. Some clones are missing from TCRdb's copy, which holds only in-frame ones; the method was immunoSEQ multiplex PCR. The sample lists roughly 260,000 clones; about nine tenths were seen once. The sample consisted of peripheral blood. Receptor source: a woman in her twenties or thirties with COVID-19, enrolled during active disease.

The chain recombines TRBV9 with TRBJ2-3; D gene ambiguous. The length of the CDR3 is 14 residues. Trimming pared 0 bases from V and 5 bases from J, leaving 10 bases between. Germline CDR1 and CDR2: SGDLS and YYNGEE. CDR3 region: CASSVGSSVDTQYF. DNA of the CDR3: TGTGCCAGCAGCGTAGGATCTTCGGTAGATACGCAGTATTTT.

The chain combines TRBV15 with TRBJ2-7; D is perhaps TRBD2 (5 bases). The CDR3 extends over 15 amino acids. Per germline, CDR1 LNHNV and CDR2 YYDKDF (reference sequence). With 0 bases removed from V and 6 bases from J, the gap between germline ends came to 15 bases. CDR3: CATSRDRGATGEQYF. In nucleotides, the CDR3 is TGTGCCACCAGCAGAGATCGGGGAGCGACCGGCGAGCAGTACTTC.

This sequence joins TRBV4-1 and TRBJ1-2, with D possibly TRBD1 on 5 matching bases. The germline V gene encodes CDR1 MGHRA and CDR2 YSYEKL. The V end was cut by 0 bases, the J end by 2 bases, with 13 bases between. This CDR3 has 16 residues. CDR3 sequence (DNA): TGCGCCAGCAGCCAAGATAAGGGGCGGGGGAACTATGGCTACACCTTC. This translates into CASSQDKGRGNYGYTF.

The V and J genes are TRBV28 and TRBJ2-1; D is ambiguous. The CDR3 spans 13 residues. V lost 1 base, J lost 6 bases, and 7 bases lay in between. CDR1 and CDR2 (germline): MDHEN, SYDVKM. CDR3 DNA: TGTGCCAGCAGTTTATCTGAGATCAATGAGCAGTTCTTC. It translates to CASSLSEINEQFF.

This chain joins TRBV24-1 and TRBJ1-2; 8 bases agree with TRBD1. The length of the CDR3 is 13 residues. Germline lookup yields CDR1 KGHDR and CDR2 SFDVKD. The ends lost 6 bases at V and 4 bases at J; junction bases unmatched: 3. CDR3 region: CATSHRGFYGYTF. The CDR3 DNA is TGTGCCACCAGTCACAGGGGGTTCTATGGCTACACCTTC.

The chain couples TRBV5-1 to TRBJ1-6; 10 bases align to TRBD1. V was clipped by 4 bases and J by 6 bases; unmatched bases: 4. The CDR3 is made up of 15 amino acids. Germline V gene data show CDR1 as SGHRS and CDR2 as YFSETQ. Written as DNA, the CDR3 is TGCGCCAGCAGCGGGGGACAGGGGATTAATTCACCCCTCCACTTT. Translated: CASSGGQGINSPLHF.

V gene TRBV7-9 combines with J gene TRBJ2-2, with TRBD2 as a possible D gene (7 bases). V gave up 3 bases and J gave up 4 bases, with 12 bases separating them. The CDR3 has 15 residues. The V gene's germline CDR1 is SEHNR and CDR2 FQNEAQ (reference sequence). CDR3 residues: CASSFGGLGTGELFF. The DNA for the CDR3 is TGTGCCAGCAGCTTCGGGGGGCTGGGCACCGGGGAGCTGTTTTTT.

Remarks on this clone: The sample holds other DNA sequences that translate to the same CDR3. This chain uses TRBV6-5 with TRBJ1-4; 9 bases agree with TRBD1. The CDR3 contains 14 residues. V gave up 5 bases and J gave up 5 bases; unmatched junction bases: 3. Looked up from germline, CDR1 is MNHEY and CDR2 is SVGAGI. In DNA, the CDR3 is TGTGCCAGCAGTAGACAGGGGGGAAATGAAAAACTGTTTTTT. It codes for CASSRQGGNEKLFF.

The rearrangement joins TRBV19 to TRBJ2-7; TRBD1 matches at 7 bases. Germline V CDR1 and CDR2: LNHDA, SQIVND (reference sequence). V shed 5 bases and J 0 bases; nucleotides not matched to a gene: 7. The CDR3 is 15 amino acids. The CDR3 DNA follows: TGTGCCAGTAGTTACTATTCAGGGGGCTCCTACGAGCAGTACTTC. Its translation is CASSYYSGGSYEQYF.

This sequence joins TRBV11-2 and TRBJ2-1; 7 bases map to TRBD2. The V and J ends lost 2 bases and 7 bases, in that order; junction bases with no gene match: 2. The V gene's germline CDR1 is SGHAT and CDR2 FQNNGV. The CDR3 runs 13 residues. CDR3 sequence reads: CASSLHSGNEQFF. The CDR3 region has the DNA TGTGCCAGCAGCTTACATAGCGGGAATGAGCAGTTCTTC.

This clone was counted a single time. This rearrangement joins TRBV29-1 to TRBJ2-7; D is possibly TRBD2 (6 bases). The V end lost 7 bases, the J end lost 0 bases, and 16 bases lay between the germline ends. Per the germline V gene, CDR1 is SQVTM and CDR2 is ANQGSEA. The CDR3 length is 14 residues. The CDR3 region is CSAIRDFSSYEQYF. The CDR3 DNA is TGCAGCGCGATCCGGGACTTCAGCTCCTACGAGCAGTACTTC.

The chain uses TRBV7-9 and TRBJ2-1, with D maybe TRBD2 (5 bases). Germline values: CDR1 SEHNR, CDR2 FQNEAQ (reference sequence). CDR3 length: 16 residues. Trimming removed 5 bases from V and 0 bases from J, with 14 bases in between. CDR3 bases: TGTGCCAGCAGCCCCGGACTGGGAAGCTCCTACAATGAGCAGTTCTTC. The encoded protein is CASSPGLGSSYNEQFF.

The CDR3 sequence: CASSFPGPAYEQYF. The CDR3 bases are TGTGCCAGCAGCTTCCCGGGTCCTGCCTACGAGCAGTACTTC. The chain joins TRBV11-2 to TRBJ2-7; no firm D call. V lost 3 bases and J lost 2, with 11 bases in between. The CDR3 runs to 14 residues. The V gene's germline CDR1 is SGHAT and CDR2 FQNNGV.

The chain uses TRBV6-1 and TRBJ1-5; tentatively, D is TRBD1 (6 bases). The CDR3 loop spans 13 amino acids. Per germline, CDR1 MNHNS and CDR2 SASEGT. V was trimmed by 3 bases and J by 5 bases, leaving 8 bases between them. CDR3 sequence reads: CASSDYRDQPQHF. The CDR3, as DNA: TGTGCCAGCAGTGATTACAGGGATCAGCCCCAGCATTTT.